What follows is one TCR beta chain and its context. The sample belongs to a study of patients and donors after allogeneic stem cell transplantation. CDR1 is SGHTA and CDR2 is FQGNSA in the germline V gene. The ends were cut back, 0 bases at V and 2 bases at J, with 10 bases in the middle. The CDR3 consists of 15 residues. Each CDR3 protein is one row after TCRdb ran MiXCR on the RT-PCR reads. The sample lists a few hundred thousand distinct CDR3 sequences, 38% occurring once. The sequence derives from a human donor who was either an allogeneic HSCT recipient or a stem cell or donor lymphocyte infusion donor (not recorded which). It is not recorded whose cells these are; they may come from a transplant donor. This chain links TRBV7-2 with TRBJ1-1, with no clear D. The sequenced material came from blood, either unsorted or a sorted T cell fraction (not recorded which). The CDR3: CASSLAPTLNTEAFF. The CDR3 DNA follows: TGTGCCAGCAGCTTAGCCCCGACACTTAACACTGAAGCTTTCTTT.